This T cell receptor (beta chain) was documented in a study of T cell responses to AZD1222 COVID-19 vaccine. After removal of 3 bases from V and 5 bases from J, the junction contained 5 bases not matched to a gene. The length of the CDR3 is 15 residues. Germline lookup yields CDR1 KGHSH and CDR2 LQKENI. Assay: immunoSEQ multiplex PCR; the TCRdb copy retains only in-frame clones and omits some. In the table there are under 110,000 clones, almost 90% of which are singletons. Findings and caveats of the study: Compared with day 0, the breadth and depth of the Spike-specific TCR repertoire rose significantly after two doses of AZD1222. White British people made up most donors, females outnumbered males, and clonal diversity was possibly underestimated.

Points on this clone: As yet, its antigen is unknown.

Source: peripheral blood, taken on day 0 of AZD1222 vaccination. The sequence derives from an adult in good health. The chain is built from TRBV18 and TRBJ1-1; 11 bases agree with TRBD1. The CDR3 region has the DNA TGTGCCAGCTCACCCCGGACAGGGGGCGAGACTGAAGCTTTCTTT. It codes for CASSPRTGGETEAFF.